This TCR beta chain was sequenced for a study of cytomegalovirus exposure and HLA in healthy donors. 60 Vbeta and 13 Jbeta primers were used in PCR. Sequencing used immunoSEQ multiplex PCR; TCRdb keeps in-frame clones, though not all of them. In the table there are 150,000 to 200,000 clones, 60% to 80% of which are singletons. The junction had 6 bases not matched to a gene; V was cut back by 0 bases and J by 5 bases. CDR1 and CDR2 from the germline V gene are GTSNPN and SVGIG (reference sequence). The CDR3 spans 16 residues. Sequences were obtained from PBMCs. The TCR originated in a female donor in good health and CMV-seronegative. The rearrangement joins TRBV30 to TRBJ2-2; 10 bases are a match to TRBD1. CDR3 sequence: CAWSVQGTGVTGELFF. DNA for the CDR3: TGTGCCTGGAGTGTACAAGGGACAGGGGTGACCGGGGAGCTGTTTTTT. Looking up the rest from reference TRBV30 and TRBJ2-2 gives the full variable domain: SQTIHQWPATLVQPVGSPLSLECTVEGTSNPNLYWYRQAAGRGLQLLFYSVGIGQISSEVPQNLSASRPQDRQFILSSKKLLLSDSGFYLCAWSVQGTGVTGELFFGEGSRLTVL.